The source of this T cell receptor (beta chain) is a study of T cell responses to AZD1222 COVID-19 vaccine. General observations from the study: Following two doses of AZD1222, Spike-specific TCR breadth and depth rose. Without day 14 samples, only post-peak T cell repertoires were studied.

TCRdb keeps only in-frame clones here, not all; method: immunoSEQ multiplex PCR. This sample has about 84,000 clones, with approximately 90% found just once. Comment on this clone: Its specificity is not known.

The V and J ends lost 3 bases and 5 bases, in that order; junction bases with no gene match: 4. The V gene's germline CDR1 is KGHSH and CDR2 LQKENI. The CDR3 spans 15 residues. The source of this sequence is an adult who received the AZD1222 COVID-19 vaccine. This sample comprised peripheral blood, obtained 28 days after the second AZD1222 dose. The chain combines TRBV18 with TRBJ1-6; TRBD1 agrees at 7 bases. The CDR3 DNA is TGTGCCAGCTCACCTCCGGGACAGAATAATTCACCCCTCCACTTT. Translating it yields CASSPPGQNNSPLHF.